Listed below are T cell receptor beta chains from one sample, sequenced in a study of molecular identifiers for immune sequencing clone quantification. TCRdb reprocessed the PCR reads with MiXCR, giving one entry per CDR3 protein. The sample contains under 800,000 distinct CDR3 sequences, roughly 25% of which appear only once. Sequencing was performed on naive CD8+ T cells from blood, with Jurkat cell RNA spiked in. All receptors derive from a human donor in good health. Some libraries in this study had Jurkat cell RNA spiked in. CDR3s include the opening cysteine and the closing phenylalanine or tryptophan. A D gene is named only where the DNA matches it firmly. Where a row states a size, it is once, few, many or the class of an expanded clone; other rows omit it.

size	V	D	J	CDR3
.	TRBV12-3/TRBV12-4	.	TRBJ1-1	CASVWWRHTEAFF
many	TRBV29-1	TRBD1	TRBJ2-3	CSGLGDRLTDTQYF
.	TRBV5-1	TRBD1	TRBJ1-3	CASSLSPGQGSGNTIYF
many	TRBV4-3	.	TRBJ1-1	CASSPWTGLNTEAFF
few	TRBV4-1	.	TRBJ2-2	CASSQAPSAPTGELFF
.	TRBV6-5	.	TRBJ1-6	CASSLWSGGYNSPLHF
many	TRBV29-1	.	TRBJ2-7	CSVEHPFSYEQYF
many	TRBV30	.	TRBJ2-3	CAWMMSADTQYF
once	TRBV14	.	TRBJ2-5	CASSPLGYKARGQETQYF
few	TRBV5-1	TRBD2	TRBJ2-3	CASWGLAGGQKDTQYF
.	TRBV19	.	TRBJ2-3	CACTGVSTDTQYF
once	TRBV20-1	TRBD2	TRBJ2-5	CSARTRGGRETQYF
.	TRBV12-3/TRBV12-4	TRBD1	TRBJ1-3	CASSTGTDDSGNTIYF
.	TRBV6-1	.	TRBJ2-4	CASSERRAGEAKNIQHF
many	TRBV19	TRBD1	TRBJ2-5	CASSPGTGPQETQYF
many	TRBV29-1	.	TRBJ2-3	CSVEGLGGPGLDTQYF
few	TRBV7-9	.	TRBJ2-1	CASSSAVREQFF
few	TRBV6-2/TRBV6-3	TRBD1	TRBJ1-1	CASIPRTGSTEAFF
.	TRBV2	TRBD2	TRBJ2-1	CASSEVPSGSPEDSYNEQFF
many	TRBV6-1	.	TRBJ1-2	CASSESVKANYGYTF